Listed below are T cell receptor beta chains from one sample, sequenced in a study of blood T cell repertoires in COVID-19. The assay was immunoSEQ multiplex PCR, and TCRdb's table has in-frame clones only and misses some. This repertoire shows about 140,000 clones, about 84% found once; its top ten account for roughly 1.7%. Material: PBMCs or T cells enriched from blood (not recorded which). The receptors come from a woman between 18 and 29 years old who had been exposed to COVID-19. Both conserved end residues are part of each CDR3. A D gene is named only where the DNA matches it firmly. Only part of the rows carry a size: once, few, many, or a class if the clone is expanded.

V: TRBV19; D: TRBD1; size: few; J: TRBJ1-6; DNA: TGTGCCAGTAGTCTGTGGACAGGGCTAAATTCACCCCTCCACTTT; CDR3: CASSLWTGLNSPLHF
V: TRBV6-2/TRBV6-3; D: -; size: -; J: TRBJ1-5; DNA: TGTGCCAGCAGTTATCGGCCGGAGGGACTGCTACATAGCAATCAGCCCCAGCATTTT; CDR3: CASSYRPEGLLHSNQPQHF
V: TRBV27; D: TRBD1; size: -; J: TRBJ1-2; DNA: TGTGCCAGCAGCATGACAGGGGTGGGTGGCTACACCTTC; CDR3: CASSMTGVGGYTF
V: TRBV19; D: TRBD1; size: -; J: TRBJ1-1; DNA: TGTGCCAGTTCAGGGACAGACAGAAACACTGAAGCTTTCTTT; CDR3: CASSGTDRNTEAFF
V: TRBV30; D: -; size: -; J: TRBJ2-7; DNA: TGTGCCTGGAGTGTAATATCGGGGGTTAACGAGCAGTACTTC; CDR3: CAWSVISGVNEQYF
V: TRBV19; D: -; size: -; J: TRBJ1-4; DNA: TGTGCCACCGGGCGGGACCGGTCTGAAAAACTGTTTTTT; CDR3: CATGRDRSEKLFF
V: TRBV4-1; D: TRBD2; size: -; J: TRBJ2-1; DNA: TGCGCCAGCAGCCAAGTTGCGGGAGGCACCTACAATGAGCAGTTCTTC; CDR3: CASSQVAGGTYNEQFF
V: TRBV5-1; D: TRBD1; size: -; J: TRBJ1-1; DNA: TGCGCCAGCAGCTGGGGGACAGGGGCTGAAGCTTTCTTT; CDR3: CASSWGTGAEAFF
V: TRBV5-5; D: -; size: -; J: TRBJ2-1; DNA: TGTGCCAGCAGCTTGATACTGGGCCCCAATGAGCAGTTCTTC; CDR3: CASSLILGPNEQFF
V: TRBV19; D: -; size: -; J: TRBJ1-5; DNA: TGTGCCAGTAACCAGGGCTATCAGCCCCAGCATTTT; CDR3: CASNQGYQPQHF
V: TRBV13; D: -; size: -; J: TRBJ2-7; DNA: TGTGCCAGCAGCCGGACAGACCGCTCCTACGAGCAGTACTTC; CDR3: CASSRTDRSYEQYF
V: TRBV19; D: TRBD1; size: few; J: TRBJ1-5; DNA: TGTGCCAGTAGTCAGGGGGCACGGCAGCCCCAGCATTTT; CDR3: CASSQGARQPQHF
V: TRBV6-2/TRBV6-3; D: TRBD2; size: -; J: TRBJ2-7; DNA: TGTGCCAGCAGTAGCGGGAAGTTCTCCGAGCAGTACTTC; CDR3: CASSSGKFSEQYF
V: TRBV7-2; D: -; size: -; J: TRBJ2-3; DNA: TGTGCCAGCAGCTTAGAAACTGTTAGCACAGATACGCAGTATTTT; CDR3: CASSLETVSTDTQYF
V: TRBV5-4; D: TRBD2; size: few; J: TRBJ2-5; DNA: TGTGCCAGCAGCTTGGCCTCTAGCGGGAGGGCGAAAGAGACCCAGTACTTC; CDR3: CASSLASSGRAKETQYF
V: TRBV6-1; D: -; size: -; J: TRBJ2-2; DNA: TGTGCCAGCAGTGACGGGGGAAACACCGGGGAGCTGTTTTTT; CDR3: CASSDGGNTGELFF
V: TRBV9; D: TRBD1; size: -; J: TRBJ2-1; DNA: TGTGCCAGCAGCCCTACCTCCGGGACAGGGGATCATGAGCAGTTCTTC; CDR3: CASSPTSGTGDHEQFF
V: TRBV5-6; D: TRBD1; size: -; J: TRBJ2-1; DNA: TGTGCCAGCAGCTATCTGACAGGGTTTTACAATGAGCAGTTCTTC; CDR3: CASSYLTGFYNEQFF
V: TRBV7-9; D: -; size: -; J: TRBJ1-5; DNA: TGTGCCAGCAGCTTAGACGGGGGTGGTCAGCCCCAGCATTTT; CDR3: CASSLDGGGQPQHF
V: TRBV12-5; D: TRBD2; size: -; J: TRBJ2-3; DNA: TGTGCTAGTGGTTTTGTCGGGGGGGGCCCAGATACGCAGTATTTT; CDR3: CASGFVGGGPDTQYF
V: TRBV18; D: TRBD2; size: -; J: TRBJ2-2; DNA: TGTGCCAGCTCATCAGGACTAGCGGGAGTTACCGGGGAGCTGTTTTTT; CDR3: CASSSGLAGVTGELFF
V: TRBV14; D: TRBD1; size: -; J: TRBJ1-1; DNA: TGTGCCAGCTTATCCTGCGGGACAGGGGTAAGAGTTGGGGCTGAAGCTTTCTTT; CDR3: CASLSCGTGVRVGAEAFF
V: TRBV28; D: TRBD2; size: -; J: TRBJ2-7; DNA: TGTGCCAGCAGTCGGACTAGCGGAGAATACTACGAGCAGTACTTC; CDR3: CASSRTSGEYYEQYF
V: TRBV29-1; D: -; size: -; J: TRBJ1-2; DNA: TGCAGCGTTGACTCAGGTTGGAACTATGGCTACACCTTC; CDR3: CSVDSGWNYGYTF
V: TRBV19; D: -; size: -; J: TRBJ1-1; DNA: TGTGCCAGTAGTATAAAAAGGGGCACTGAAGCTTTCTTT; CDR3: CASSIKRGTEAFF
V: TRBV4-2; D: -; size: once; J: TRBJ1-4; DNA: TGTGCCAGCAGCCCTGGGGCGCTTGGTGAAAAACTGTTTTTT; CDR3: CASSPGALGEKLFF
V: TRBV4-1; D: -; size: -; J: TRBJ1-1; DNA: TGCGCCAGCAGCCAAGGGAGTTCGGGTGCGTACACTGAAGCTTTCTTT; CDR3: CASSQGSSGAYTEAFF
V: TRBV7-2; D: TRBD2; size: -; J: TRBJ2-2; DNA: TGTGCCAGCAGCACAAGGACTAGCGGGAGGTTCGGGGAGCTGTTTTTT; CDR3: CASSTRTSGRFGELFF
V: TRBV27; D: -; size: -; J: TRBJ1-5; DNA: TGTGCCAGCAGTTTATTTGGGGCTCTTAGCAATCAGCCCCAGCATTTT; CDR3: CASSLFGALSNQPQHF
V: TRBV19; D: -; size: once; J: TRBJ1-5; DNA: TGTGCCAGTAAGGGGTTCTCAGGGGGCAATCAGCCCCAGCATTTT; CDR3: CASKGFSGGNQPQHF
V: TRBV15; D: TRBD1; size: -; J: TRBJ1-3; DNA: TGTGCCACCAGCGCCCGGACAGGCTCTGGAAACACCATATATTTT; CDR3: CATSARTGSGNTIYF
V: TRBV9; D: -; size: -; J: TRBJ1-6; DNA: TGTGCCAGCCGCGCAGGTCTCGGGGGGGGGTCCTATAATTCACCCCTCCACTTT; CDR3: CASRAGLGGGSYNSPLHF
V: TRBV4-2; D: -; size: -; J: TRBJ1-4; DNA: TGTGCCAGCAGCCAAGCGGACAGTGAAAAACTGTTTTTT; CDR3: CASSQADSEKLFF
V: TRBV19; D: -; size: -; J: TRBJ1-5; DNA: TGTGCCAGTAGTCAAGGCAACAGGGTGGATCAGCCCCAGCATTTT; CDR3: CASSQGNRVDQPQHF
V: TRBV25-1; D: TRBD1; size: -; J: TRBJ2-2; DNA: TGTGCCAGCAGTGGTGGGACAGGGCGCACCGGGGAGCTGTTTTTT; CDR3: CASSGGTGRTGELFF
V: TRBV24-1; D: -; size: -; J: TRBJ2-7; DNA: TGTGCCACCAGTGACGGGTTCCGGCAGTACTTC; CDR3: CATSDGFRQYF
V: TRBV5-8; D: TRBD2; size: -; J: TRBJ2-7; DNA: TGTGCCAGCAGCCCAGGCCCTAGCGGGGGATACGAGCAGTACTTC; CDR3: CASSPGPSGGYEQYF
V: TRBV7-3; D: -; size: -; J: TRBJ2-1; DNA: TGTGCCAGCAGGAAGGCGGATGAGCAGTTCTTC; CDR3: CASRKADEQFF
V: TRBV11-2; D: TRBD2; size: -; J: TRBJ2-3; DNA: TGTGCCAGCAGCTTGGTTGGGACTAGCGGGAGTGGGGTGGATACGCAGTATTTT; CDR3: CASSLVGTSGSGVDTQYF